The 15 T cell receptor beta chains in this list originate from one sample, sequenced in a study of follicular helper T cells after annual influenza vaccination. The time point is: 2014-2015 season, 7 days after vaccination. Clones were sequenced by immunoSEQ multiplex PCR, and TCRdb holds only the in-frame ones, with some missing. The sample lists 9,800 or so clones; under 90% were seen once. Material: CXCR5- memory CD4+ T cells sorted from blood, obtained 7 days after influenza vaccination. These receptors originate from an adult who received the influenza vaccine.

The chain uses TRBV5-1 and TRBJ2-1, with 8 bases aligning to TRBD2. The V gene end was trimmed by 0 bases and the J gene end by 10 bases; junction bases not matched to a gene: 6. The germline V gene encodes CDR1 SGHRS and CDR2 YFSETQ. The CDR3 is made up of 14 amino acids. CDR3 DNA: TGCGCCAGCAGCTTGGAGGGACTAGTGGGCGAGCAGTTCTTC. Translated: CASSLEGLVGEQFF.

In DNA, the CDR3 is TGTGCCAGCAGCTTAAAAGCCTACGAGCAGTACTTC. This translates into CASSLKAYEQYF. J is TRBJ2-7 and V is TRBV5-6; D unresolved. Germline V gives CDR1 SGHDT, CDR2 YYEEEE. V lost 2 bases and J 2 bases, leaving 5 bases between the germline ends. The CDR3 covers 12 residues.

The V call is TRBV5-4, the J call TRBJ1-6; D not certain. Germline-derived CDR1 and CDR2 are SGHNT and YYREEE (reference sequence). The CDR3 sequence is 17 residues long. Trimming shortened V by 5 bases and J by 2 bases, and 17 bases separated the two germline ends. The CDR3 spells CASSLGRAGTYNSPLHF. CDR3 DNA: TGTGCCAGCAGTCTTGGCCGGGCAGGAACCTATAATTCACCCCTCCACTTT.

The genes are TRBV2 and TRBJ1-1; possible D gene TRBD1, 5 bases. From germline, CDR1 is SNHLY and CDR2 FYNNEI. The ends were cut back, 5 bases at V and 9 bases at J, with 16 bases in the middle. The CDR3 length is 13 residues. Here the CDR3 reads CASSQTETSQAFF. As DNA, the CDR3 is TGTGCCAGCAGTCAGACAGAGACATCTCAAGCTTTCTTT. Full variable domain (rest looked up from reference TRBV2 and TRBJ1-1): EPEVTQTPSHQVTQMGQEVILRCVPISNHLYFYWYRQILGQKVEFLVSFYNNEISEKSEIFDDQFSVERPDGSNFTLKIRSTKLEDSAMYFCASSQTETSQAFFGQGTRLTVV.

V is TRBV6-1 and J is TRBJ1-2, with unresolved D. Deletions cut 6 bases from V and 7 bases from J, with 15 bases between. The CDR3 runs to 13 residues. CDR1 is MNHNS and CDR2 is SASEGT in the germline V gene. The CDR3 region has the DNA TGTGCCAGCAGAGCGGACTGGGTGAGTGGCTACACCTTC. Protein sequence: CASRADWVSGYTF.

The chain joins TRBV11-3 to TRBJ1-3, with D unresolved. The V end lost 8 bases, the J end lost 1 base, and 9 bases lay between the germline ends. The CDR3 has 13 amino acids. Germline assignment: CDR1 SGHNT and CDR2 YENEEA. This CDR3 is CASSRESGNTIYF. The CDR3 DNA reads TGTGCCAGCTCCCGAGAATCTGGAAACACCATATATTTT.

The chain joins TRBV18 to TRBJ1-1, with no clear D. Germline CDR1 KGHSH, CDR2 LQKENI. This CDR3 spans 13 amino acids. Trimming stripped 2 bases from V and 3 bases from J, with 7 bases between. The CDR3 sequence: CASSPIQDTEAFF. For the CDR3, the DNA is TGTGCCAGCTCACCAATCCAAGACACTGAAGCTTTCTTT.

The V call is TRBV6-5, the J call TRBJ2-7, with 8 bases lining up with TRBD1. Germline V CDR1 and CDR2: MNHEY, SVGAGI. V lost 4 bases to trimming and J lost 1 base; unmatched junction nucleotides: 9. This CDR3 is 16 amino acids long. The CDR3 bases are TGTGCCAGCAGTTCCTTCGACAGGGGACGATCCTACGAGCAGTACTTC. Translation gives CASSSFDRGRSYEQYF.

This chain joins TRBV19 and TRBJ1-1; maybe TRBD1 (6 bases). The CDR3 consists of 13 residues. Trimming shortened V by 6 bases and J by 4 bases, and 12 bases separated the two germline ends. Germline V gene sequence: CDR1 LNHDA, CDR2 SQIVND (reference sequence). Here the CDR3 DNA reads TGTGCCAGTAGGACCGACAGGCCCACTGAAGCTTTCTTT. Its protein is CASRTDRPTEAFF.

This clone came up a few times. CDR3 sequence (DNA): TGTGCCATCAGTGAACAGGGCTACGAGCAGTACTTC. Translating it yields CAISEQGYEQYF. The rearrangement links TRBV10-3 to TRBJ2-7; tentatively, D is TRBD1 (6 bases). Germline CDR1 is ENHRY and CDR2 is SYGVKD. The CDR3 totals 12 residues. Trimming took 3 bases from V and 3 from J, leaving 6 bases between them.

The J gene is TRBJ1-2, the V gene TRBV5-4, with a weak D call TRBD1 (5 bases). CDR3 length: 14 residues. Germline CDR1 and CDR2: SGHNT and YYREEE (reference sequence). Trimming stripped 3 bases from V and 0 bases from J, with 9 bases between. CDR3 residues: CASSSRAPNYGYTF. The CDR3 DNA reads as TGTGCCAGCAGCTCCAGGGCCCCTAACTATGGCTACACCTTC.

This clone appeared a few times. The V call is TRBV18, the J call TRBJ1-6; no definite D call. CDR1 and CDR2 (germline): KGHSH, LQKENI. The V end lost 6 bases, the J end lost 6 bases, and 12 bases lay between the germline ends. The CDR3 spans 14 residues. This chain's CDR3 is CASSLSSLNSPLHF. The CDR3 DNA is TGTGCCAGCTCCCTGAGTAGTCTTAATTCACCCCTCCACTTT.

The chain uses TRBV6-5 and TRBJ1-5, with 7 bases matching TRBD1. The CDR3 length is 14 residues. V dropped 6 bases and J dropped 2; count of bases not matched to a gene: 4. In germline, CDR1 is MNHEY, CDR2 SVGAGI. CDR3 protein: CASSRQGGNQPQHF. The CDR3 nucleotides read TGTGCCAGCAGCCGACAGGGTGGCAATCAGCCCCAGCATTTT.

Only a few counts were recorded for this clone. The chain recombines TRBV11-3 with TRBJ2-7; possible D gene TRBD2, 5 bases. This CDR3 has 11 amino acids. The germline V gene has CDR1 SGHNT and CDR2 YENEEA. Deletions cut 8 bases from V and 2 bases from J, with 7 bases between. This CDR3 reads CASARAYEQYF. The DNA for the CDR3 is TGTGCCAGCGCGAGGGCCTACGAGCAGTACTTC.

The chain carries TRBV4-3 and TRBJ2-5, with a possible D match to TRBD1 (5 bases). The CDR3 extends over 16 amino acids. V dropped 3 bases and J dropped 4 bases, with 18 bases sitting between them. Germline assignment: CDR1 LGHNA and CDR2 YSLEER. The DNA for the CDR3 is TGCGCCAGCAGCCAGGGCCTGGTGGGGCTTGGAGAGACCCAGTACTTC. Its translation is CASSQGLVGLGETQYF.